The present TCR beta chain was sequenced within a study of blood T cell repertoires in COVID-19. In the authors' workflow: Reference gene primer amplification gave nucleated cell count estimates. Clones were sequenced by immunoSEQ multiplex PCR, and TCRdb holds only the in-frame ones, with some missing. For V, J and clone size, that table is used; D and trimming come from the DNA. The table has 80,000 to 100,000 clones, 74% seen once. This CDR3 is 13 amino acids long. V lost 3 bases, J lost 8 bases, and 6 bases stayed unmatched. Germline V CDR1 and CDR2: LNHDA, SQIVND (reference sequence). This clone occurred many times. The identical CDR3 is also encoded by other nucleotide sequences in the sample.

The origin of this receptor is a man between 65 and 85 years old with COVID-19, enrolled during active disease. The chain has TRBV19 and TRBJ1-2; 7 bases map to TRBD1. The sample was peripheral blood. CDR3 sequence (DNA): TGTGCCAGTAGTATCGGGACAGTTCCAGGCTACACCTTC. Translating gives CASSIGTVPGYTF.